The TCR beta chain described here comes from a study of T-cell memory formation after mild COVID-19 (dated by TCRdb to the early 2020s). Study-wide context: TCR sequence clusters from the two donors were found to be largely donor specific. Longitudinal TCRalpha and TCRbeta repertoire sequencing tracked T-cell clones expanding and contracting after mild COVID-19 in two donors. Two young, previously healthy adult volunteers made up the cohort, one male and one female.

Overall results and qualifications from the work: Contracting CD4+ clones appeared mostly in the CM and EM memory subsets, whereas CD8+ clones were enriched in EMRA. Whether the second-wave clones peaking on day 37 were SARS-CoV-2 specific was not confirmed. The study included only a couple of mild cases, and larger cohorts that include severe cases with pre-infection samples were judged to be necessary. From day 15 to 85, contracting clones showed balanced CD4/CD8 phenotypes, whereas a second wave of clones that expanded from day 15 to 37 leaned towards CD4+. Some responding clones were detected in pre-infection memory, suggesting pre-existing cross-reactive memory T cells joined the SARS-CoV-2 response.

PBMCs were isolated by Ficoll-Paque density gradient centrifugation. Via the germline V gene, CDR1 is SGDLS and CDR2 YYNGEE. Taken from cysteine to phenylalanine, the CDR3 has 15 residues. The retained sequence is limited to the CDR3, 45 bases, with the frame set at the first base. The V end loses 0 bases and the J end loses 6 bases, and a stretch of 13 bases separates them. Comments on this clonotype: Its target antigen remains unknown. No quality values exist for individual bases; no much larger clone is one base distant.

Sequencing used an Illumina NovaSeq 6000. Using 5'RACE with constant-segment primers, TCRalpha and TCRbeta cDNA libraries were constructed, with sample barcodes and unique molecular identifiers added in the process. Trizol reagent was used to extract RNA from every sample. The libraries were amplified in two PCR steps, and the second step added a second sample barcode and Illumina TruSeq adapters. Libraries were sequenced on an Illumina NovaSeq with 2 x 150 bp paired-end reads. The source study handled its data this way. The reads were demultiplexed and collapsed into UMI-guided consensus sequences using migec v1.2.7. Using mixcr v2.1.11, UMI consensuses were aligned to TRA and TRB V and J templates and then assembled into clonotypes. A clonotype was counted as expanded or contracted only if both edgeR and NoisET called the change significant, with noise models trained on biological replicates. For edgeR calls, the thresholds were a false discovery rate-adjusted p below 0.01 and a log2 fold-change of 1. PCA with hierarchical clustering of max-normalized trajectories of the 1000 most abundant clonotypes was used as exploratory dynamics analysis. Separately sequenced CD4+ and CD8+ repertoires were used to assign a CD4 or CD8 phenotype to each responding clone. Through fastp at Q25 and MiXCR, TCRdb rebuilt clones from the public reads, retaining in-frame beta chains. Under each unique CDR3 protein, matching rows form one entry showing the most common genes and DNA. These V and J calls rely on TCRdb rather than the paper's analysis. The sample table records about 190,000 distinct CDR3 sequences; approximately 20% of these occur just once. Roughly 2.6% of the sample lies in the top ten.

Sequenced input: PBMCs or a T cell subset sorted from them (not recorded which). The TCR comes from an adult woman who had mild COVID-19 (a few samples of this study predate the infection). The sample titles of this study are shuffled in the database, so cell type and time point are left out; the donor was told from shared clones. The chain employs TRBV9 and TRBJ2-4, and the D gene may be TRBD1, 5 bases matching. This receptor carries the CDR3 CASSVGVKQGNIQYF. The DNA is TGTGCCAGCAGCGTAGGGGTCAAGCAGGGAAACATTCAGTACTTC.